The sequence of this T cell receptor (beta chain) was determined in a study of T cells after yellow fever vaccination. CDR1 ENHRY and CDR2 SYGVKD come from the germline V gene. The V end was cut by 3 bases, the J end by 5 bases, with 11 bases between. The CDR3 loop spans 15 amino acids. This clonotype was found a few times. No antigen is known for it. Study-level points and caveats: Post-booster reappearance was seen for most primary-vaccination clones (about 96% CD4, about 90% CD8).

TCRdb called the 5' RACE reads again in MiXCR, with one record for every CDR3 protein. The data show approximately 550,000 distinct CDR3 sequences, 13% seen once. The V call is TRBV10-3, the J call TRBJ1-6, with D possibly TRBD1 on 6 matching bases. This receptor was taken from a man younger than 40 who received the YFV17D yellow fever vaccine. Sequenced material: PBMCs, taken on the day of the yellow fever booster vaccination. The CDR3 DNA reads TGTGCCATCAGTGATCCGGGACAAAATAATTCACCCCTCCACTTT. Its translation: CAISDPGQNNSPLHF.